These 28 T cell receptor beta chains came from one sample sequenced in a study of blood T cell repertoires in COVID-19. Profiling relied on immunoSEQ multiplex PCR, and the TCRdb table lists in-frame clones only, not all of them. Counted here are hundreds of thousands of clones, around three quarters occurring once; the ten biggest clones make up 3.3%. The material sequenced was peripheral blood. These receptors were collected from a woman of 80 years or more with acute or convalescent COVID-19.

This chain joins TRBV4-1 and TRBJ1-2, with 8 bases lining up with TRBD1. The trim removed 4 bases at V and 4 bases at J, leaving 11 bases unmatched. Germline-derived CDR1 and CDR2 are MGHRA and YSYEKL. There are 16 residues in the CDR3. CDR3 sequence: CASSLGPGQGGYGYTF. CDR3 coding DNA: TGCGCCAGCAGCCTCGGACCCGGACAGGGAGGCTATGGCTACACCTTC.

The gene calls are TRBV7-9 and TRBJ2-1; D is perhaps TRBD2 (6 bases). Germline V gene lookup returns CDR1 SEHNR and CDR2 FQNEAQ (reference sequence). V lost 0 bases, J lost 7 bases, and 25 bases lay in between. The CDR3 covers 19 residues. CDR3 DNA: TGTGCCAGCAGCTTAGCGCCCATTGGGACTCCCTCCCGGAGGAATGAGCAGTTCTTC. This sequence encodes CASSLAPIGTPSRRNEQFF.

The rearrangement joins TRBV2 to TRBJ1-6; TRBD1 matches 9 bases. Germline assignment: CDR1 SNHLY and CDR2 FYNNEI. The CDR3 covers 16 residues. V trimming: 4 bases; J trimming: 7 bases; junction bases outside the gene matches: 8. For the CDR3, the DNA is TGTGCCAGCAGTGGATGGGGGGGACAGGGCAATTCACCCCTCCACTTT. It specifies CASSGWGGQGNSPLHF.

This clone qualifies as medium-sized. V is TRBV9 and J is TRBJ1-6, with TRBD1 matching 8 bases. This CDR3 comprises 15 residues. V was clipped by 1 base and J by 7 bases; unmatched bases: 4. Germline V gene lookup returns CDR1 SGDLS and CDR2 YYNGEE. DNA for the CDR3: TGTGCCAGCAGCGTACAAGGACAGGGAAATTCACCCCTCCACTTT. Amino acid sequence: CASSVQGQGNSPLHF.

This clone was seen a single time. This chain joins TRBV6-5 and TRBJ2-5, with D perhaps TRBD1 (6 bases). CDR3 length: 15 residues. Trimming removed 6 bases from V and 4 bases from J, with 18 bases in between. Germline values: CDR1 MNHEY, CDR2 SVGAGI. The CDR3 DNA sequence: TGTGCCAGCAGGACCACACAGGGAGTGGGAGAGACCCAGTACTTC. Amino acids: CASRTTQGVGETQYF.

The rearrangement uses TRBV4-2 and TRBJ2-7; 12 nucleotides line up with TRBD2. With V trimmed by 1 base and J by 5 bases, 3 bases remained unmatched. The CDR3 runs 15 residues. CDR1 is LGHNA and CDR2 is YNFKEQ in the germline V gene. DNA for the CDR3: TGTGCCAGCAGCCAAGGGGCTAGCGGGAGGGACGAGCAGTACTTC. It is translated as CASSQGASGRDEQYF.

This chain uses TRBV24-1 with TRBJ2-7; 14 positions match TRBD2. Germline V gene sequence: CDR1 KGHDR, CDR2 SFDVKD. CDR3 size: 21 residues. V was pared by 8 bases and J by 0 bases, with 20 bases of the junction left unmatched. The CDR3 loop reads CATKGEATTSGGAPGSYEQYF. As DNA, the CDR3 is TGTGCCACCAAAGGTGAGGCTACGACTAGCGGGGGGGCTCCGGGCTCCTACGAGCAGTACTTC.

The CDR3 loop is CASSLELAGGGEQFF. The CDR3 DNA reads as TGTGCCAGCAGCTTGGAACTAGCGGGAGGGGGTGAGCAGTTCTTC. This chain links TRBV7-9 with TRBJ2-1, with TRBD2 matching 13 bases. The CDR3 is 15 residues long. From germline, CDR1 is SEHNR and CDR2 FQNEAQ (reference sequence). V lost 3 bases to trimming and J lost 9 bases; unmatched junction nucleotides: 5.

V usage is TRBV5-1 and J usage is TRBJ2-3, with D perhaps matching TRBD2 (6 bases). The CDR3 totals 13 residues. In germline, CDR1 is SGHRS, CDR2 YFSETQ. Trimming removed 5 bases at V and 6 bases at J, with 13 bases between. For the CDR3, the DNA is TGCGCCAGCAGGCGGGGAGGTGGCGATACGCAGTATTTT. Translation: CASRRGGGDTQYF.

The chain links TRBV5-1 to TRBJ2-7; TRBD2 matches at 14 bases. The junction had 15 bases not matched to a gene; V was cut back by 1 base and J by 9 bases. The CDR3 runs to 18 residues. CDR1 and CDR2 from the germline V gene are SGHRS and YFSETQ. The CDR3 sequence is CASSLSLGGLAGEAGQYF. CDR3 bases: TGCGCCAGCAGCTTGTCATTGGGGGGACTAGCGGGAGAAGCTGGGCAGTACTTC. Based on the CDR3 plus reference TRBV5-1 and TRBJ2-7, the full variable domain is KAGVTQTPRYLIKTRGQQVTLSCSPISGHRSVSWYQQTPGQGLQFLFEYFSETQRNKGNFPGRFSGRQFSNSRSEMNVSTLELGDSALYLCASSLSLGGLAGEAGQYFGPGTRLTVT.

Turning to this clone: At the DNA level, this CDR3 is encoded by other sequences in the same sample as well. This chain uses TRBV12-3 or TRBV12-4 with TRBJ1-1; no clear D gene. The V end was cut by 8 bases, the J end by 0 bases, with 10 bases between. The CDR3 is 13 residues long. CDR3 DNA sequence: TGTGCCAGCTCCCGGCGGGTGAACACTGAAGCTTTCTTT. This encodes CASSRRVNTEAFF.

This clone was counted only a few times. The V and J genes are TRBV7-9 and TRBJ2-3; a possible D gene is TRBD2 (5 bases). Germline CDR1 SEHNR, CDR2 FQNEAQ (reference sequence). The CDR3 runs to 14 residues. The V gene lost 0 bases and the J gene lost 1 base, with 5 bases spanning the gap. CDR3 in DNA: TGTGCCAGCAGCTTAGCGGGAGGCACAGATACGCAGTATTTT. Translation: CASSLAGGTDTQYF.

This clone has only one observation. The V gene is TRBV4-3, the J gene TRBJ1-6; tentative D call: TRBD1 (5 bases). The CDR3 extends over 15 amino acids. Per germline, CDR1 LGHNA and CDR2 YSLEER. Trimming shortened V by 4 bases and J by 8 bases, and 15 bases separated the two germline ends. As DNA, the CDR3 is TGCGCCAGCAGCCCGGTCCAGGGTGGCCATTCACCCCTCCACTTT. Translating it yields CASSPVQGGHSPLHF.

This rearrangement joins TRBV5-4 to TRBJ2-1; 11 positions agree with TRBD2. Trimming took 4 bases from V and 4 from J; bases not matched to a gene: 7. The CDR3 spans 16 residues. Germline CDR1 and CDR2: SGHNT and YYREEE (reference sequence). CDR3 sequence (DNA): TGTGCCAGCAGCGCTAAAACTAGCGGGAGTTACAATGAGCAGTTCTTC. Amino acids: CASSAKTSGSYNEQFF.

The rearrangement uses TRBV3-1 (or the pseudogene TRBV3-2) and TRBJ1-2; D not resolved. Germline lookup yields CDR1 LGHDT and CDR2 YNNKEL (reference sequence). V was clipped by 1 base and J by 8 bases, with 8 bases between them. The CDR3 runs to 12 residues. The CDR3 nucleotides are TGTGCCAGCAGCCAAGGCACGAGGGGCTACACCTTC. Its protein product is CASSQGTRGYTF.

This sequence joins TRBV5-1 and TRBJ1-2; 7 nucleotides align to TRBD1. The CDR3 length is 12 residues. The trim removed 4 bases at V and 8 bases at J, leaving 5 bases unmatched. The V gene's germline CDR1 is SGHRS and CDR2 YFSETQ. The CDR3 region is CASSPGTVGYTF. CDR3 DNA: TGCGCCAGCAGCCCCGGGACAGTCGGCTACACCTTC.

The CDR3 sequence is CASSFAGANTEAFF. CDR3 nucleotides: TGCGCCAGCAGCTTTGCGGGTGCTAACACTGAAGCTTTCTTT. The chain employs TRBV5-1 and TRBJ1-1, with D unclear. Germline V lookup: CDR1 SGHRS, CDR2 YFSETQ. Trimming left V 2 bases short and J 2 bases short, with 10 bases between. CDR3 length: 14 amino acids.

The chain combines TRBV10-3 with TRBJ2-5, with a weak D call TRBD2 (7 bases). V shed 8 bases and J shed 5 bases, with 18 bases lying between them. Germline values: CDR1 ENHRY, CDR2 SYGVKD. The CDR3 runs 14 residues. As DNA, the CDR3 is TGTGCCATCTCAGGAGGGGGGGGGAAGGAGACCCAGTACTTC. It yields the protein CAISGGGGKETQYF.

CDR3 sequence reads: CASSQALNRDGDEQYF. The CDR3 DNA is TGTGCCAGCAGCCAAGCGCTGAACAGGGACGGCGACGAGCAGTACTTC. The chain links TRBV3-1 (or the pseudogene TRBV3-2) to TRBJ2-7, with D possibly TRBD1 on 6 matching bases. Trimming stripped 1 base from V and 5 bases from J, with 18 bases between. This CDR3 has 16 amino acids. Looked up from germline, CDR1 is LGHDT and CDR2 is YNNKEL (reference sequence).

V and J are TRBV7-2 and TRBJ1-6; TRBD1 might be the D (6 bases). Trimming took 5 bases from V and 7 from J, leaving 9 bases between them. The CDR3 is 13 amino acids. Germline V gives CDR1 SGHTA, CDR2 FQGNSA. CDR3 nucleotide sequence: TGTGCCAGCAGCCCGGGGACAAATTCACCCCTCCACTTT. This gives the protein CASSPGTNSPLHF.

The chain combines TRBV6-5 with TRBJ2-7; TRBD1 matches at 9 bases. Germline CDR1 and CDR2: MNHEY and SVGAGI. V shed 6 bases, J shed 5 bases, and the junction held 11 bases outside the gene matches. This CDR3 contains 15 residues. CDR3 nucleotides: TGTGCCAGCAGATACGGGACAGGGTTTGCGGACGAGCAGTACTTC. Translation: CASRYGTGFADEQYF.

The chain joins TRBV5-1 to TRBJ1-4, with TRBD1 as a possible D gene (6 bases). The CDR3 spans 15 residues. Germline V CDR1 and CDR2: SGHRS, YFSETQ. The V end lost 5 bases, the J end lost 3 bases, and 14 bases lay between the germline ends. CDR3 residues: CASREGVMANEKLFF. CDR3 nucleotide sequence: TGCGCCAGCAGAGAGGGGGTCATGGCTAATGAAAAACTGTTTTTT.

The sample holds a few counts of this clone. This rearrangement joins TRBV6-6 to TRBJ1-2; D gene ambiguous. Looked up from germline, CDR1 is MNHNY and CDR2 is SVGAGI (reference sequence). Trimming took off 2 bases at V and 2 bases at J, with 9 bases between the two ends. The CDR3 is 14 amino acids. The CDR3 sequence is CASSYTGGNYGYTF. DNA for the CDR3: TGTGCCAGCAGTTACACGGGTGGCAACTATGGCTACACCTTC.

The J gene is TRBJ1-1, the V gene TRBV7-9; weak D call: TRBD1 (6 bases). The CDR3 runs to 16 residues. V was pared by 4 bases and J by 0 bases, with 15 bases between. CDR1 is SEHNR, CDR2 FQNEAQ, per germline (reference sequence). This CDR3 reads CASSSGTQVMNTEAFF. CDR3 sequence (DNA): TGTGCCAGCAGCTCCGGGACACAGGTAATGAACACTGAAGCTTTCTTT.

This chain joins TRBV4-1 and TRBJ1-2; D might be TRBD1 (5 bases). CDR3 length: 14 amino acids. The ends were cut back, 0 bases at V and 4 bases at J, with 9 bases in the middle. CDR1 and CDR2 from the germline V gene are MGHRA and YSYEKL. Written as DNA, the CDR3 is TGCGCCAGCAGCCAAGATAACAGGAGCTATGGCTACACCTTC. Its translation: CASSQDNRSYGYTF.

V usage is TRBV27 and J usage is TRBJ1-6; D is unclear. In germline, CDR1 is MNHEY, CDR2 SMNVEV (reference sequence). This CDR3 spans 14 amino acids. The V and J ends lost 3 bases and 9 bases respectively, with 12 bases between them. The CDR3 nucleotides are TGTGCCAGCAGTTTTATCCAAGGGAGTTCACCCCTCCACTTT. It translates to CASSFIQGSSPLHF.

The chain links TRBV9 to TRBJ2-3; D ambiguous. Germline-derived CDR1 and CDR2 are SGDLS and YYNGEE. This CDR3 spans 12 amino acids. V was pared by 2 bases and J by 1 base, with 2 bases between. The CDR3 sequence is CASSVGTDTQYF. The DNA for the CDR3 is TGTGCCAGCAGCGTCGGCACAGATACGCAGTATTTT.

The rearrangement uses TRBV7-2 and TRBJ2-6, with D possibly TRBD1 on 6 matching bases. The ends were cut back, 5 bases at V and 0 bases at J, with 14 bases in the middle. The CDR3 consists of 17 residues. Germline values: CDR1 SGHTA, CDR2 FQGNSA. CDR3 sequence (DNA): TGTGCCAGCAGCACACGACAGGCGTACTCTGGGGCCAACGTCCTGACTTTC. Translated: CASSTRQAYSGANVLTF. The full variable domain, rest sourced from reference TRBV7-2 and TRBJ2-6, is GAGVSQSPSNKVTEKGKDVELRCDPISGHTALYWYRQSLGQGLEFLIYFQGNSAPDKSGLPSDRFSAERTGGSVSTLTIQRTQQEDSAVYLCASSTRQAYSGANVLTFGAGSRLTVL.